This TCR beta chain was observed in a study of cytomegalovirus exposure and HLA in healthy donors. Regarding this clone: Its antigen is as yet unknown.

The PCR contained 60 Vbeta and 13 Jbeta primers. The repertoire was sequenced with immunoSEQ multiplex PCR; TCRdb's copy has only in-frame clones and lacks some. The sample has fewer than 250,000 clones, approximately 82% seen once. This CDR3 has 21 residues. Unmatched junction bases numbered 16, after V lost 1 base and J lost 0 bases. The germline V gene encodes CDR1 MDHEN and CDR2 SYDVKM. Findings of the study overall: TCR association rates varied by HLA locus in a later analysis, with DRB1 highest and HLA-C lowest. In vitro testing confirmed a few CMV-associated chains as specific for CMV antigens. According to a later analysis, donors in an Asian-associated ancestry cluster reportedly had fewer N-insertions than the approximately 670-donor mean.

This receptor was identified in a young man in good health and CMV-seronegative. V and J are TRBV28 and TRBJ2-7; TRBD2 matches at 12 bases. The sample consisted of PBMCs. CDR3: CASSLFGFGGTSGRNSYEQYF. The CDR3, as DNA: TGTGCCAGCAGTTTATTCGGGTTCGGGGGGACTAGCGGGCGGAACTCCTACGAGCAGTACTTC.